Each of the 24 T cell receptor beta chains below was sequenced from the same sample in a study of blood T cell repertoires in COVID-19. Sequenced by immunoSEQ multiplex PCR; TCRdb stores in-frame clones only, minus some. The sample has 370,000 or so clones, more than 70% seen once; the top ten hold 1.3%. Input material: PBMCs or T cells enriched from blood (not recorded which). The receptors here all came from a man aged 30 to 39 who had recovered from COVID-19.

This chain joins TRBV30 and TRBJ2-7; maybe TRBD1 (5 bases). Germline lookup yields CDR1 GTSNPN and CDR2 SVGIG (reference sequence). This CDR3 has 16 amino acids. Trimming removed 1 base from V and 6 bases from J, with 22 bases in between. The CDR3 region is CAWSDGVWGRTSEQYF. The CDR3 nucleotides read TGTGCCTGGAGTGACGGTGTTTGGGGCAGAACCTCCGAGCAGTACTTC.

The J gene is TRBJ2-1, the V gene TRBV27; tentative D call: TRBD1 (5 bases). The V and J ends lost 6 bases and 2 bases respectively, with 8 bases between them. The CDR3 runs 13 residues. Germline V gives CDR1 MNHEY, CDR2 SMNVEV (reference sequence). The CDR3 loop reads CASRRQPYNEQFF. CDR3 nucleotide sequence: TGTGCCAGCAGACGACAGCCCTACAATGAGCAGTTCTTC.

This sequence joins TRBV5-1 and TRBJ1-1, with a weak D call TRBD1 (5 bases). Trimming removed 0 bases at V and 1 base at J, with 7 bases between. The germline gives CDR1 SGHRS, CDR2 YFSETQ. The length of the CDR3 is 14 residues. CDR3 nucleotides: TGCGCCAGCAGCTTGGCAGGGCAGAACACTGAAGCTTTCTTT. Protein sequence: CASSLAGQNTEAFF.

The genes are TRBV9 and TRBJ1-1; tentatively, D is TRBD1 (5 bases). V gave up 4 bases and J gave up 2 bases, with 30 bases separating them. The CDR3 spans 20 residues. In germline, CDR1 is SGDLS, CDR2 YYNGEE. The CDR3 region has the DNA TGTGCCAGCAGCAGCGTAAGTCAGCATGGGGCATGGGTTTATAACACTGAAGCTTTCTTT. As protein: CASSSVSQHGAWVYNTEAFF.

This chain uses TRBV29-1 with TRBJ2-1, with D perhaps TRBD2 (6 bases). Trimming removed 6 bases from V and 2 bases from J, with 14 bases in between. CDR1 is SQVTM and CDR2 is ANQGSEA in the germline V gene. This CDR3 is built from 14 residues. CDR3 DNA sequence: TGCAGCGTCTACGTTCCGGGGGCCTACAATGAGCAGTTCTTC. Its protein is CSVYVPGAYNEQFF.

CDR3 bases: TGTGCCAGCAGCGACGACAGAGGCTACACCTTC. It codes for CASSDDRGYTF. The chain employs TRBV6-5 and TRBJ1-2, with a weak D call TRBD1 (5 bases). This CDR3 has 11 amino acids. The V and J ends lost 6 bases and 8 bases respectively, with 10 bases between them. Germline lookup yields CDR1 MNHEY and CDR2 SVGAGI.

The V call is TRBV7-2, the J call TRBJ2-5; unclear D gene. The CDR3 loop spans 16 amino acids. CDR1 SGHTA and CDR2 FQGNSA come from the germline V gene. V was clipped by 6 bases and J by 5 bases, with 22 bases between them. The CDR3 bases are TGTGCCAGCAGTTATAGTAGTTCAACCCGGTACGAGACCCAGTACTTC. Protein product: CASSYSSSTRYETQYF.

This chain links TRBV28 with TRBJ1-2, with TRBD1 matching 7 bases. The germline gives CDR1 MDHEN, CDR2 SYDVKM. This CDR3 is built from 13 residues. The V and J ends lost 5 bases and 4 bases, in that order; junction bases with no gene match: 4. CDR3 nucleotides: TGTGCCAGCAGTCGGACAGGACCCTATGGCTACACCTTC. It translates to CASSRTGPYGYTF.

The chain uses TRBV30 and TRBJ2-7; D may be TRBD2 (6 bases). V was shortened by 2 bases and J by 0 bases, with 8 bases between the two germline ends. CDR1 is GTSNPN and CDR2 is SVGIG in the germline V gene (reference sequence). CDR3 length: 13 residues. The CDR3 sequence: CAWSWGVSYEQYF. The CDR3 nucleotides read TGTGCCTGGAGTTGGGGGGTCTCCTACGAGCAGTACTTC.

The rearrangement links TRBV5-5 to TRBJ1-5; D unclear. This CDR3 spans 13 amino acids. Trimming pared 4 bases from V and 3 bases from J, leaving 8 bases between. CDR1 is SGHKS, CDR2 YYEKEE, per germline (reference sequence). CDR3 in amino acids: CASSPEYNQPQHF. CDR3 DNA sequence: TGTGCCAGCAGCCCCGAGTACAATCAGCCCCAGCATTTT.

The chain uses TRBV19 and TRBJ2-5, with TRBD1 identical over 7 bases. Germline V lookup: CDR1 LNHDA, CDR2 SQIVND (reference sequence). J lost 2 bases, V lost 1 base, and 1 base had no gene match. The CDR3 length is 14 residues. CDR3 DNA: TGTGCCAGTAGTATAGGGACAGGTCAAGAGACCCAGTACTTC. Protein sequence: CASSIGTGQETQYF.

The chain employs TRBV19 and TRBJ1-3; D is uncertain. Germline CDR1 LNHDA, CDR2 SQIVND (reference sequence). With 3 bases removed from V and 3 bases from J, the gap between germline ends came to 15 bases. The CDR3 covers 16 residues. CDR3 residues: CASSIWFRGGGNTIYF. Here the CDR3 DNA reads TGTGCCAGTAGTATTTGGTTCCGGGGAGGTGGAAACACCATATATTTT.

The rearrangement links TRBV19 to TRBJ2-3, with D possibly being TRBD1 (6 bases). From germline, CDR1 is LNHDA and CDR2 SQIVND (reference sequence). CDR3 size: 19 residues. Trimming pared 0 bases from V and 2 bases from J, leaving 21 bases between. The CDR3 DNA sequence: TGTGCCAGTAGTATAGAAACCCGGACAGTGGCTCCTGACACAGATACGCAGTATTTT. Its translation: CASSIETRTVAPDTDTQYF.

The rearrangement uses TRBV10-1 and TRBJ1-2; perhaps TRBD1 as D (5 bases). CDR1 is WNHNN, CDR2 SYGVQD, per germline (reference sequence). V was pared by 6 bases and J by 3 bases, with 17 bases between. The CDR3 length is 15 residues. This CDR3 reads CASRTLRGEHYGYTF. CDR3 DNA: TGCGCCAGCAGGACCTTACGGGGGGAACACTATGGCTACACCTTC.

This sequence joins TRBV5-6 and TRBJ1-3, with 8 bases fitting TRBD1. The CDR3 runs to 15 residues. CDR1 SGHDT and CDR2 YYEEEE come from the germline V gene. V was clipped by 5 bases and J by 0 bases; unmatched bases: 4. The CDR3 nucleotides are TGTGCCAGCAGGCGGGACAGGAACTCTGGAAACACCATATATTTT. Translation gives CASRRDRNSGNTIYF.

This clone has just a few counts. This chain connects TRBV6-5 to TRBJ2-5; TRBD2 agrees at 10 bases. V lost 6 bases and J lost 4; bases outside the gene matches: 8. Per the germline V gene, CDR1 is MNHEY and CDR2 is SVGAGI. The CDR3 is 15 amino acids. CDR3 in amino acids: CASSALAGSPETQYF. The CDR3 coding sequence is TGTGCCAGCAGCGCACTAGCGGGATCCCCAGAGACCCAGTACTTC.

The CDR3 region has the DNA TGTGCCAGCAGCGTCGGTAACTGGGGACTCTATGGCTACACCTTC. It yields the protein CASSVGNWGLYGYTF. The genes are TRBV9 and TRBJ1-2, with D possibly TRBD1 on 5 matching bases. Germline values: CDR1 SGDLS, CDR2 YYNGEE. Trimming shortened V by 2 bases and J by 4 bases, and 15 bases separated the two germline ends. There are 15 residues in the CDR3.

The chain combines TRBV4-1 with TRBJ1-3; no clear D. The CDR3 is 17 amino acids. V lost 3 bases and J 0 bases, leaving 15 bases between the germline ends. Germline V gene data show CDR1 as MGHRA and CDR2 as YSYEKL. CDR3 nucleotides: TGCGCCAGCAGCCACAGTCAGGCGATCTTCTCTGGAAACACCATATATTTT. Translation: CASSHSQAIFSGNTIYF.

Note on this clone: Other DNA sequences in the same sample also yield this CDR3. V is TRBV5-1 and J is TRBJ1-1, with 7 bases lining up with TRBD1. This CDR3 is built from 15 residues. CDR1 SGHRS and CDR2 YFSETQ come from the germline V gene. The V gene end was trimmed by 4 bases and the J gene end by 1 base; junction bases not matched to a gene: 7. The CDR3: CASSPLQGTNTEAFF. CDR3 bases: TGCGCCAGCAGCCCACTACAGGGGACGAACACTGAAGCTTTCTTT.

This clone was seen just once. CDR3 DNA sequence: TGTGCTAGTGGTACCCGGGGACAGACCAACACTGAAGCTTTCTTT. Residues: CASGTRGQTNTEAFF. V usage is TRBV12-5 and J usage is TRBJ1-1; 7 nucleotides match TRBD1. Trimming removed 5 bases from V and 2 bases from J; junction bases left unmatched: 8. Germline CDR1 is LGHNT and CDR2 is FRNRAP. The CDR3 consists of 15 residues. The full variable domain, completed using reference TRBV12-5 and TRBJ1-1, is DARVTQTPRHKVTEMGQEVTMRCQPILGHNTVFWYRQTMMQGLELLAYFRNRAPLDDSGMPKDRFSAEMPDATLATLKIQPSEPRDSAVYFCASGTRGQTNTEAFFGQGTRLTVV.

The chain employs TRBV2 and TRBJ2-7, with 7 bases lining up with TRBD1. Germline V gene data show CDR1 as SNHLY and CDR2 as FYNNEI. The length of the CDR3 is 12 residues. After removal of 10 bases from V and 4 bases from J, the junction contained 7 bases not matched to a gene. The CDR3: CATSEQGYEQYF. In nucleotides, the CDR3 is TGTGCCACGAGTGAACAGGGGTACGAGCAGTACTTC.

This clone was counted a single time. The chain joins TRBV5-1 to TRBJ2-7; 8 bases match TRBD1. After removal of 2 bases from V and 6 bases from J, the junction contained 7 bases not matched to a gene. This CDR3 is 14 amino acids long. Looked up from germline, CDR1 is SGHRS and CDR2 is YFSETQ. Here the CDR3 reads CASSLRTGRGEQYF. The DNA of the CDR3 is TGCGCCAGCAGCTTACGGACAGGGAGAGGCGAGCAGTACTTC.

The chain combines TRBV30 with TRBJ1-2, with D tentatively TRBD1 (5 bases). CDR1 GTSNPN and CDR2 SVGIG come from the germline V gene (reference sequence). Trimming stripped 4 bases from V and 3 bases from J, with 12 bases between. CDR3 length: 13 amino acids. CDR3 amino acids: CAWMQNRYYGYTF. CDR3 coding DNA: TGTGCCTGGATGCAGAACAGGTACTATGGCTACACCTTC.

This chain joins TRBV9 and TRBJ1-2; D may be TRBD1 (6 bases). CDR1 SGDLS and CDR2 YYNGEE come from the germline V gene. V was pared by 3 bases and J by 4 bases, with 16 bases between. The CDR3 is 15 residues long. This CDR3 is CASSAQGTIGYGYTF. The DNA for the CDR3 is TGTGCCAGCAGCGCGCAGGGGACTATCGGCTATGGCTACACCTTC.